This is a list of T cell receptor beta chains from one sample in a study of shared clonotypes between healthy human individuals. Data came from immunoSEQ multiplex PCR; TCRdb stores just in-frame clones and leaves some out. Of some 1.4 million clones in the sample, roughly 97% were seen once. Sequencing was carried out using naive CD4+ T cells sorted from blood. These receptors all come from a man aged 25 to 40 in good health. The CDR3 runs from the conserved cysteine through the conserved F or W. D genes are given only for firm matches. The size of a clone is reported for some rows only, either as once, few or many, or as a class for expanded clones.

CASSLQGTSSTDTQYF | TGCGCCAGCAGTCTACAAGGGACCTCTAGCACAGATACGCAGTATTTT | TRBV4-3 | - | - | TRBJ2-3
CASSLVAGYEQYF | TGTGCCAGCAGCTTAGTGGCGGGGTACGAGCAGTACTTC | TRBV7-2 | - | - | TRBJ2-7
CSVDPHGDTQYF | TGCAGCGTTGACCCACATGGTGATACGCAGTATTTT | TRBV29-1 | - | once | TRBJ2-3
CASRIIAGGPLYEQFF | TGTGCCAGCAGGATAATAGCGGGAGGGCCTCTCTATGAGCAGTTCTTC | TRBV27 | TRBD2 | - | TRBJ2-1
CASSLAGQNLFDNQPQHF | TGTGCCAGCAGCTTAGCAGGACAGAATTTGTTTGACAATCAGCCCCAGCATTTT | TRBV7-2 | - | - | TRBJ1-5
CASSLHPGLDQPQHF | TGCGCCAGCAGCTTGCATCCAGGGTTGGATCAGCCCCAGCATTTT | TRBV5-1 | - | - | TRBJ1-5
CASYNSRTYEQYF | TGTGCCAGCTATAATAGCCGAACCTACGAGCAGTACTTC | TRBV28 | - | - | TRBJ2-7
CASSVAPPGELFF | TGTGCCAGCAGCGTAGCCCCCCCCGGGGAGCTGTTTTTT | TRBV9 | - | - | TRBJ2-2
CASSPGGAEETQYF | TGTGCCAGCAGCCCAGGTGGGGCCGAAGAGACCCAGTACTTC | TRBV11-3 | - | - | TRBJ2-5
CASSGQGTEAFF | TGTGCCAGCTCGGGACAGGGGACTGAAGCTTTCTTT | TRBV18 | TRBD1 | - | TRBJ1-1
CASRKYRDGLTDTQYF | TGCGCCAGCAGAAAATACCGGGACGGACTGACAGATACGCAGTATTTT | TRBV5-1 | - | - | TRBJ2-3
CAISGLGGEETQYF | TGTGCCATCAGCGGCCTCGGAGGCGAAGAGACCCAGTACTTC | TRBV10-3 | - | - | TRBJ2-5
CSVGRGTYNEQFF | TGCAGCGTTGGTCGCGGTACCTACAATGAGCAGTTCTTC | TRBV29-1 | - | - | TRBJ2-1
CASSPKGSRGTDTQYF | TGTGCCAGCAGCCCCAAGGGTAGCAGAGGCACAGATACGCAGTATTTT | TRBV7-9 | - | - | TRBJ2-3
CASSLEVAGTYEQYF | TGTGCCAGCAGCTTGGAGGTAGCGGGAACCTACGAGCAGTACTTC | TRBV5-6 | TRBD2 | - | TRBJ2-7
CAWRNQSGGGAFSYEQYF | TGTGCCTGGAGAAACCAATCTGGGGGCGGAGCCTTCTCCTACGAGCAGTACTTC | TRBV30 | - | - | TRBJ2-7
CASSIDPNTEAFF | TGTGCCAGTAGTATTGACCCGAACACTGAAGCTTTCTTT | TRBV19 | - | - | TRBJ1-1
CASSYRGRLAGQETDTQYF | TGTGCCAGCAGTTACAGGGGGCGGCTAGCGGGACAGGAAACAGATACGCAGTATTTT | TRBV27 | - | - | TRBJ2-3
CASRRPGLAGVEQYF | TGTGCCAGCAGAAGACCGGGACTAGCGGGAGTCGAGCAGTACTTC | TRBV7-2 | TRBD2 | - | TRBJ2-7
CASSPRGAPYNEQFF | TGTGCCAGCAGCCCGAGGGGGGCTCCCTACAATGAGCAGTTCTTC | TRBV7-9 | - | - | TRBJ2-1
CASSLLGTGEPGELFF | TGTGCCAGCAGCTTACTGGGGACAGGGGAACCCGGGGAGCTGTTTTTT | TRBV11-3 | TRBD1 | - | TRBJ2-2
CASSERSTDTQYF | TGCGCCAGCAGTGAGCGGAGCACAGATACGCAGTATTTT | TRBV10-1 | - | - | TRBJ2-3
CASSQELAGVGEQFF | TGTGCCAGCAGCCAAGAACTAGCGGGAGTTGGTGAGCAGTTCTTC | TRBV14 | TRBD2 | - | TRBJ2-1
CASSRAGEQYF | TGTGCCAGCAGTCGTGCTGGGGAGCAGTACTTC | TRBV6-6 | - | - | TRBJ2-7
CASSLMTGELFF | TGCGCCAGCAGCCTCATGACTGGGGAGCTGTTTTTT | TRBV4-3 | - | - | TRBJ2-2
CASSRTSGKETQYF | TGTGCCAGCAGTCGGACTAGCGGGAAAGAGACCCAGTACTTC | TRBV28 | TRBD2 | - | TRBJ2-5
CASRQELVEKLFF | TGTGCCAGCAGGCAGGAGTTAGTGGAAAAACTGTTTTTT | TRBV7-8 | - | - | TRBJ1-4
CASSLFSTTLTRSTGELFF | TGTGCCAGCAGTTTATTCTCTACAACTCTCACCAGGAGCACCGGGGAGCTGTTTTTT | TRBV27 | - | - | TRBJ2-2
CASSSSPQQELFF | TGTGCCAGCTCAAGCTCTCCGCAGCAGGAGCTGTTTTTT | TRBV18 | - | - | TRBJ2-2
CASSLERLSSYEQYF | TGTGCCAGCAGCTTAGAGCGGTTAAGCTCCTACGAGCAGTACTTC | TRBV7-8 | - | once | TRBJ2-7
CASSSRPALKGGKLFF | TGTGCCAGCAGCTCCCGTCCGGCCCTCAAAGGGGGAAAACTGTTTTTT | TRBV7-6 | - | - | TRBJ1-4
CASSFRGSYNEQFF | TGTGCCAGCAGCTTTAGGGGCTCCTACAATGAGCAGTTCTTC | TRBV11-3 | - | - | TRBJ2-1
CASSTNRGLANEQYF | TGTGCCAGCAGTACGAACCGGGGACTAGCTAACGAGCAGTACTTC | TRBV28 | TRBD2 | - | TRBJ2-7
CASIGGRRETQYF | TGTGCCAGCATTGGCGGCAGAAGGGAGACCCAGTACTTC | TRBV28 | - | - | TRBJ2-5
CASSYGTGVYEQYF | TGTGCCAGCAGTTACGGGACAGGGGTCTACGAGCAGTACTTC | TRBV6-5 | TRBD1 | - | TRBJ2-7
CASGKYYEQYF | TGCGCCAGCGGGAAATACTACGAGCAGTACTTC | TRBV4-1 | - | - | TRBJ2-7
CASSETLPSLDTQYF | TGTGCCAGCAGTGAGACCTTACCCTCCTTAGATACGCAGTATTTT | TRBV27 | - | - | TRBJ2-3
CASSRDRGRRTGELFF | TGTGCCAGCAGTAGAGACAGGGGGCGTCGGACCGGGGAGCTGTTTTTT | TRBV6-6 | TRBD1 | - | TRBJ2-2
CASYLREYRDTQYF | TGTGCCAGCTATCTTCGCGAGTATAGAGATACGCAGTATTTT | TRBV2 | - | - | TRBJ2-3
CASSGTSGTDTQYF | TGTGCCAGCAGTGGGACTAGCGGCACAGATACGCAGTATTTT | TRBV6-4 | TRBD2 | - | TRBJ2-3
CASSFPTPSYEQYF | TGTGCCAGCAGCTTCCCGACACCTTCCTACGAGCAGTACTTC | TRBV7-2 | - | - | TRBJ2-7
CASTGGATGEGEQYF | TGCGCCAGCACTGGCGGAGCCACCGGGGAGGGCGAGCAGTACTTC | TRBV5-1 | TRBD2 | once | TRBJ2-7
CASSLVGVYEQYF | TGTGCCAGCAGCTTAGTCGGGGTCTACGAGCAGTACTTC | TRBV13 | - | - | TRBJ2-7
CASSLEHRGQSGANVLTF | TGTGCCAGCAGCTTAGAGCACAGGGGCCAATCTGGGGCCAACGTCCTGACTTTC | TRBV7-9 | TRBD1 | - | TRBJ2-6
CASSDDRGYGYTF | TGCGCCAGCAGCGATGACAGGGGCTATGGCTACACCTTC | TRBV10-2 | TRBD1 | - | TRBJ1-2
CASSLSAGMNTEAFF | TGTGCCAGCAGCTTATCAGCAGGGATGAACACTGAAGCTTTCTTT | TRBV7-8 | - | once | TRBJ1-1
CASSLTGVTEAFF | TGTGCCAGCAGTTTAACGGGGGTTACTGAAGCTTTCTTT | TRBV28 | - | - | TRBJ1-1
CASILTGGYGQPQHF | TGTGCCAGCATCCTAACAGGGGGCTATGGTCAGCCCCAGCATTTT | TRBV6-1 | TRBD1 | once | TRBJ1-5
CASSAFLYEQYF | TGTGCCAGCAGTGCTTTTCTCTACGAGCAGTACTTC | TRBV6-5 | - | - | TRBJ2-7
CASSTLSTDTQYF | TGTGCCAGCTCAACCCTCAGCACAGATACGCAGTATTTT | TRBV18 | - | - | TRBJ2-3
CASTPLPGLGPRMAFF | TGTGCCAGCACCCCTTTACCGGGACTAGGCCCGAGAATGGCGTTCTTC | TRBV28 | TRBD2 | - | TRBJ2-1
CASRVLSGQGVYEQYF | TGTGCCAGTAGAGTTCTGTCGGGGCAGGGGGTGTACGAGCAGTACTTC | TRBV19 | TRBD1 | - | TRBJ2-7
CASSIDRGDYGYTF | TGTGCCAGTAGTATAGACAGGGGTGACTATGGCTACACCTTC | TRBV19 | - | - | TRBJ1-2
CASSHRTGWDNEQFF | TGCGCCAGCAGCCATAGGACAGGGTGGGACAATGAGCAGTTCTTC | TRBV10-1 | TRBD1 | - | TRBJ2-1
CASSENPTPYTGQYF | TGTGCCAGCAGTGAAAACCCGACCCCCTATACCGGGCAGTACTTC | TRBV6-1 | - | - | TRBJ2-7
CASSPGGFTDTQYF | TGTGCCAGCAGCCCAGGGGGGTTCACAGATACGCAGTATTTT | TRBV7-2 | - | - | TRBJ2-3
CAISESGGLAGELFF | TGTGCCATCAGTGAGTCCGGGGGTTTAGCCGGGGAGCTGTTTTTT | TRBV10-3 | - | - | TRBJ2-2